The sequence of this T cell receptor (beta chain) was determined in a study of cytomegalovirus exposure and HLA in healthy donors. About the study: A later analysis reported the same platform for the 120 validation repertoires and the roughly 700 first-cohort repertoires.

Profiling relied on immunoSEQ multiplex PCR, and the TCRdb table lists in-frame clones only, not all of them. The sample has 150,000 or so clones; about 91% are singletons. This clone has only a few counts. What it recognizes is unknown. The CDR3 extends over 12 amino acids. V lost 3 bases to trimming and J lost 9 bases, with 12 bases between them. Germline loops: CDR1 GTSNPN, CDR2 SVGIG (reference sequence). Study-wide results and caveats: Generally TCR sequences proved uncommon, though certain public TCRs appeared in numerous donors. Specificity of three CMV-associated chains for CMV antigens was verified in vitro. For cytomegalovirus status, the classifier reportedly gave diagnoses with high specificity and sensitivity.

The source of this sequence is a woman younger than 30 in good health and CMV-seropositive. The source material was PBMCs. This sequence joins TRBV30 and TRBJ2-1; D is possibly TRBD1 (5 bases). CDR3 nucleotide sequence: TGTGCCTGGAGCGTAAAGGACACTGAGCAGTTCTTC. This gives the protein CAWSVKDTEQFF.